The clone carrying this TCR beta chain was counted a few times. Its antigen is currently unknown. Next came a second PCR, run for about 6 to 11 cycles, which used a sample-barcoded 5' primer along with a J-beta primer mix. Each cDNA molecule carried a tag from a template-switch adaptor that contained 12 random nucleotides. TCRdb passed the 5' RACE reads through MiXCR, listing each CDR3 protein once. The sample lists roughly 1.5 million distinct CDR3 sequences, 35% to 45% seen once, with about 4% in the top ten. Losses at the gene ends were 6 bases for V and 6 bases for J; bases not matched to a gene: 9. The germline V gene encodes CDR1 SNHLY and CDR2 FYNNEI. CDR3 size: 15 residues. This sample stems from a study of blood T cells in healthy people across ages. General study results and limits: The lack of PBMC sorting stopped any conclusive naive versus antigen-experienced comparison. Among long-lived donors, naive CD4+ cells were more numerous and diversity higher than in aged donors.

The sequence came from a young woman in good health. Sequenced input: blood. This chain links TRBV2 with TRBJ2-3; 10 positions agree with TRBD2. The CDR3 nucleotides read TGTGCCAGCAGGGCAACTAGCGGGATGTTGGATACGCAGTATTTT. It specifies CASRATSGMLDTQYF. The full variable domain, in which reference TRBV2 and TRBJ2-3 provide the parts outside the CDR3, is EPEVTQTPSHQVTQMGQEVILRCVPISNHLYFYWYRQILGQKVEFLVSFYNNEISEKSEIFDDQFSVERPDGSNFTLKIRSTKLEDSAMYFCASRATSGMLDTQYFGPGTRLTVL.